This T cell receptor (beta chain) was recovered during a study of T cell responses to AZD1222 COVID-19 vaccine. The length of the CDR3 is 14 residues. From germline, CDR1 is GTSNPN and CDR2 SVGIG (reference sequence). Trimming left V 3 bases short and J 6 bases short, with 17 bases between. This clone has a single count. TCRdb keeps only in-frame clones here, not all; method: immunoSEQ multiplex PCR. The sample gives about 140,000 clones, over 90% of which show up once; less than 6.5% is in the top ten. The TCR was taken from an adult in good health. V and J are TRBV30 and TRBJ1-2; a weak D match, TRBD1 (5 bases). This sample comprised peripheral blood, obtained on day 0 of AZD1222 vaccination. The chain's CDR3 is CAWSEGASGDGYTF. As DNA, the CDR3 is TGTGCCTGGAGCGAAGGGGCGTCGGGTGATGGCTACACCTTC.